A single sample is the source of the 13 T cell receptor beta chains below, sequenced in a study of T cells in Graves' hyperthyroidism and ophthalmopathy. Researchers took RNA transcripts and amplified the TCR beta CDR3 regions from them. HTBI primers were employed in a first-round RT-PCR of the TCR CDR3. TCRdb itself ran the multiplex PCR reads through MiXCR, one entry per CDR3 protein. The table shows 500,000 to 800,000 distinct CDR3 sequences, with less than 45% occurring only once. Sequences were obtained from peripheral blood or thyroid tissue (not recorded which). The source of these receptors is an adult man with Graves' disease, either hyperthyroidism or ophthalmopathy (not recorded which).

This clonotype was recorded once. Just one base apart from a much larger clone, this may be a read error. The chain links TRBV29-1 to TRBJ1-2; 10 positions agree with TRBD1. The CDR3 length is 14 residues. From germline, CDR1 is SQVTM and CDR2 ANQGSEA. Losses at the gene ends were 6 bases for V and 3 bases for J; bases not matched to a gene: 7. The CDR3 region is CSVGTGDRHYGYTF. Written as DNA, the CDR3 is TGCAGCGTCGGGACAGGGGATCGCCACTATGGCTACACCTTC.

CDR3 residues: CSVETYRQGEAFF. The CDR3 bases are TGCAGCGTTGAGACCTACCGACAGGGTGAAGCTTTCTTT. The rearrangement uses TRBV29-1 and TRBJ1-1; TRBD1 aligns across 7 bases. V lost 3 bases, J lost 7 bases, and 8 bases stayed unmatched. The CDR3 is 13 amino acids. Germline-derived CDR1 and CDR2 are SQVTM and ANQGSEA.

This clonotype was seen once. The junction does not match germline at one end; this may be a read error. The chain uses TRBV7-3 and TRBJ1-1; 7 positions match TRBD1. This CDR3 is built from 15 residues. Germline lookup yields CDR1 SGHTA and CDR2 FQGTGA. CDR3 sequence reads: CASSFETRQGTEAFF. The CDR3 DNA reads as TGTGCCAGCAGTTTTGAGACCCGACAGGGAACTGAAGCCTTCTTT. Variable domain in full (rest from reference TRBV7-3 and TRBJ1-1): GAGVSQTPSNKVTEKGKYVELRCDPISGHTALYWYRQSLGQGPEFLIYFQGTGAADDSGLPNDRFFAVRPEGSVSTLKIQRTERGDSAVYLCASSFETRQGTEAFFGQGTRLTVV.

The CDR3 region has the DNA TGTGCCAGTAGCCGATCAGGAAAAGAGACCCAGTACTTC. Its translation: CASSRSGKETQYF. This chain uses TRBV19 with TRBJ2-5; D is unclear. Germline V lookup: CDR1 LNHDA, CDR2 SQIVND (reference sequence). Trimming stripped 6 bases from V and 3 bases from J, with 11 bases between. This CDR3 region has 13 residues.

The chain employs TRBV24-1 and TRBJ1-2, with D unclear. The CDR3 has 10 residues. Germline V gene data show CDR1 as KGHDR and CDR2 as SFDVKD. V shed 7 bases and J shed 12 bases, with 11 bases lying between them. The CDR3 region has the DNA TGTGCCACCAGCGGATATGGGGACACCTTC. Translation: CATSGYGDTF.

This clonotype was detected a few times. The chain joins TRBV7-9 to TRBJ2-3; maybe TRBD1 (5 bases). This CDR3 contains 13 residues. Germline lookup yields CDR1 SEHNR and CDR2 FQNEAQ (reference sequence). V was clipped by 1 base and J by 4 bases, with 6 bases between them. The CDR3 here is CASSLGRADTQYF. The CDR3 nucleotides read TGTGCCAGCAGCTTAGGCAGGGCAGATACGCAGTATTTT. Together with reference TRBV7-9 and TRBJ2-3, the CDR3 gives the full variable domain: DTGVSQNPRHKITKRGQNVTFRCDPISEHNRLYWYRQTLGQGPEFLTYFQNEAQLEKSRLLSDRFSAERPKGSFSTLEIQRTEQGDSAMYLCASSLGRADTQYFGPGTRLTVL.

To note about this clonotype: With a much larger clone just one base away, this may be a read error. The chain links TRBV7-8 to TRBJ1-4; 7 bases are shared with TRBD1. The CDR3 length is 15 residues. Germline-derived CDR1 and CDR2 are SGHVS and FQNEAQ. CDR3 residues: CASNLGTVGSEKLFF. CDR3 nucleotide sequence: TGCGCCAGCAACTTGGGGACAGTAGGAAGCGAAAAACTGTTTTTT.

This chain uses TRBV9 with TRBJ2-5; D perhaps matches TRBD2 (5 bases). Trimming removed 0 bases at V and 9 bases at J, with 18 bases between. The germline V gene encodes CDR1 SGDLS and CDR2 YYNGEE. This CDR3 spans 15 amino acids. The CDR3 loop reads CASSVAFGDLEAQYF. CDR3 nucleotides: TGTGCCAGCAGCGTAGCTTTTGGGGATCTGGAGGCCCAGTACTTC.

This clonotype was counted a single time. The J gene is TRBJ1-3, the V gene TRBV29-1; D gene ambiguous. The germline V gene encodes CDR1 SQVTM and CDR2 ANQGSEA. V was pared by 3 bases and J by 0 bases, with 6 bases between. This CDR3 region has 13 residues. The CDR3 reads CSVDRISGNTIYF. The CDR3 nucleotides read TGCAGCGTTGACAGGATCTCTGGAAACACCATATATTTT.

The CDR3 loop is CASSRRDRETGQPQHF. Written as DNA, the CDR3 is TGTGCCAGCAGCCGCCGGGACAGGGAAACGGGTCAGCCCCAGCATTTT. This chain connects TRBV7-9 to TRBJ1-5; 9 bases agree with TRBD1. Trimming removed 5 bases from V and 6 bases from J; junction bases left unmatched: 11. CDR1 and CDR2 (germline): SEHNR, FQNEAQ (reference sequence). The CDR3 is 16 amino acids.

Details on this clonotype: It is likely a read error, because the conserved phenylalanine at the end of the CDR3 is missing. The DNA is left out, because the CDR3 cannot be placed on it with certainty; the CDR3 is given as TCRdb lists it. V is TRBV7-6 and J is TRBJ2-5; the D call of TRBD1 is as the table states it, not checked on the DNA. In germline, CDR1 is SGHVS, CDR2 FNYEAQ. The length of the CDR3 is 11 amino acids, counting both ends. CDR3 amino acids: CASSLVLGGPI.

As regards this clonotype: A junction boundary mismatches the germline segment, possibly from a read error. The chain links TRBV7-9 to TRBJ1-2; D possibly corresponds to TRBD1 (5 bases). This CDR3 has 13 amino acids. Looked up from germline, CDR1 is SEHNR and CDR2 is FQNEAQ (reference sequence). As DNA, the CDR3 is TGTGCCAGCGGCTTAGACGGGGGGTATGGCTACACCTTC. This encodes CASGLDGGYGYTF.

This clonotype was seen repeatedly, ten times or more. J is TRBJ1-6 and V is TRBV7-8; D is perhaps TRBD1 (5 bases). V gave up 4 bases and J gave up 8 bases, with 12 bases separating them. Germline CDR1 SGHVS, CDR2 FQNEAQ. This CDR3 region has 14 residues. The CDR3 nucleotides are TGTGCCAGCAGCTCCGGGACGGACTATTCACCCCTCCACTTT. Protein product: CASSSGTDYSPLHF.